This T cell receptor (beta chain) was found in a study of OX40 agonist ivuxolimab in advanced cancers. Study as a whole: Prior anti-PD-1, anti-PD-L1 or anti-CTLA-4 therapy was allowed; 35% to 40% had some. Findings and caveats of the study: Compared with CD4+, CD8+ T cells on average had more expanded clones. Clonal expansion from baseline to week 6 occurred in both CD4+ and CD8+ T cells.

Concerning this clone itself: Its antigen is undetermined.

Using immunoSEQ multiplex PCR, the repertoire was profiled, and TCRdb retains in-frame clones only, with some absent. The data contain approximately 77,000 clones, 80% to 95% of them singletons. Trimming shortened V by 6 bases and J by 6 bases, and 21 bases separated the two germline ends. This CDR3 is built from 16 residues. Germline V CDR1 and CDR2: MNHEY, SMNVEV (reference sequence). The receptor was derived from an adult with an advanced solid tumor such as melanoma, head and neck, liver or kidney cancer. The starting material was CD4+ or CD8+ T cells sorted from blood, obtained in a trial of the OX40 agonist ivuxolimab. The V and J genes are TRBV27 and TRBJ1-5; perhaps TRBD1 as D (5 bases). DNA of the CDR3: TGTGCCAGCAGCCGCCGCCGGGACTCCGTGGGTCAGCCCCAGCATTTT. As protein: CASSRRRDSVGQPQHF.